This section outlines one T cell receptor (beta chain) sequence together with its context. What it recognizes is unknown. Only in-frame clones appear in the TCRdb table, and some are missing; sequencing was by immunoSEQ multiplex PCR. The sample lists about 41,000 clones; 85% were seen once. Time point denoted: recipient sample about 28 days before transplant, after cytoreduction. This sample was included in a study of T cell clonotyping in hematopoietic cell transplantation. For the study at large: Cytoreduction preceded collection of pretransplant recipient samples.

Study outcomes and limitations: Without cell sorting, CD4 versus CD8 contributions remain unresolved. Recipient TCR diversity dropped after transplant; expanded clonotypes rose from day 30 to 180. Graft donor and pretransplant recipient Inverse Simpson Index values predicted broader posttransplant TCR diversity.

This TCR derives from a man in his 60s with acute myeloid leukemia. Some clones in this sample may be carry-over from other donors' samples. The sample was peripheral blood mononuclear cells, taken before stem cell transplant.

The CDR3 region has the DNA TGTGCCTGGGGTCAGCGGGTCTCCTACGAGCAGTACTTC. Translated, it gives CAWGQRVSYEQYF. The chain is built from TRBV30 and TRBJ2-7, with TRBD2 as a possible D gene (6 bases). The germline V and J ends were trimmed by 5 bases and 0 bases, with 11 bases remaining between them. CDR1 is GTSNPN and CDR2 is SVGIG in the germline V gene (reference sequence). The CDR3 consists of 13 residues.